Below, one T cell receptor beta chain is given with its context. TCRdb re-analyzed the 5' RACE reads; it lists each CDR3 protein once, without DNA. This sample's clone table lists over 100,000 distinct CDR3 sequences. The CDR3 runs 13 residues. Germline V gene data show CDR1 as SGHRS and CDR2 as YFSETQ. This entry comes from a study of T cells expressing NK-cell markers. The material sequenced was blood T cells: a sorted CD56 or NKG2C T cell subset, CD4+ or CD8+ T cells, or bulk PBMC T cells (not recorded which). The sequence derives from a woman between 18 and 70 years old in good health. J is TRBJ1-1 and V is TRBV5-1. The CDR3 spells CASSFATNTEAFF.